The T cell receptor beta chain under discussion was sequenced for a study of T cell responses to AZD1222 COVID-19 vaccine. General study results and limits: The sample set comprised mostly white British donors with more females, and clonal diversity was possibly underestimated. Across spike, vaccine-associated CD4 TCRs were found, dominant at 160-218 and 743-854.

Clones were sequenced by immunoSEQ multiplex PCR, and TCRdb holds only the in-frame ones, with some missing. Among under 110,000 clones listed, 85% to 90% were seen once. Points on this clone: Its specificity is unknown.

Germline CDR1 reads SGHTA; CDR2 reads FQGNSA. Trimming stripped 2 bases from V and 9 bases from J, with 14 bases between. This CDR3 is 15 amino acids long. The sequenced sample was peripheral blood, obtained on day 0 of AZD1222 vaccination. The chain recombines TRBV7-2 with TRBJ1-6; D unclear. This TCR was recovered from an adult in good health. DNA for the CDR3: TGTGCCAGCAGCTTAAGTGGCCCGCCGAGTTCACCCCTCCACTTT. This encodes CASSLSGPPSSPLHF.